The clone carrying this T cell receptor (beta chain) was seen a few times. As yet, its antigen is unknown. RNA transcripts provided the source from which TCR beta CDR3 regions were amplified. The HTBI primer set served for first-round RT-PCR of the TCR CDR3. TCRdb recomputed calls from the multiplex PCR reads with MiXCR, one row per CDR3 protein. The sample shows 450,000 to 600,000 distinct CDR3 sequences, 12% to 15% of them seen only once. This record comes from a study of T cells in Graves' hyperthyroidism and ophthalmopathy. Study conclusions and caveats: Also found in blood were most expanded thyroid clonotypes above 0.001.

If no ophthalmopathy progression occurred within 18 months, Graves' hyperthyroidism was stable. This sequence originates from a woman aged 40-49 years with Graves' hyperthyroidism. Material for sequencing was blood.

As DNA, the CDR3 is TGCGCCAGCAGCTTGGACCTGGGGCTATACGAGCAGTACTTC. Residues: CASSLDLGLYEQYF. V usage is TRBV5-1 and J usage is TRBJ2-7, with a tentative D call TRBD1 (5 bases). This CDR3 has 14 residues. V was clipped by 0 bases and J by 4 bases, with 11 bases between them. CDR1 and CDR2 (germline): SGHRS, YFSETQ.